Following are 16 T cell receptor beta chains from one sample sequenced in a study of Ad26.COV2.S vaccination and SARS-CoV-2 variants. Produced via immunoSEQ multiplex PCR; TCRdb's table is partial and in-frame only. The sample comprises 350,000 to 450,000 clones, 92% of which are singletons, and 1.5% to 2% rests with the top ten. The treatment is: 15 to 20 received Ad26.COV2.S at low or high dose, single or two shots; roughly 5 received placebo; per-sample allocation not given. Samples analyzed were those drawn on day 63 after the first vaccine or placebo injection. This specimen consisted of peripheral blood, obtained in a trial of Ad26.COV2.S vaccine versus placebo. These receptor sequences come from a person aged 18-60 years who received the Ad26.COV2.S COVID-19 vaccine or a placebo.

The rearrangement links TRBV5-4 to TRBJ1-2; 10 positions match TRBD1. Germline CDR1 and CDR2: SGHNT and YYREEE (reference sequence). V trimming: 3 bases; J trimming: 6 bases; junction bases outside the gene matches: 8. The CDR3 has 15 residues. DNA of the CDR3: TGTGCCAGCAGCTCGGGACAGGGGACCCTTGATGGCTACACCTTC. Protein sequence: CASSSGQGTLDGYTF.

This chain joins TRBV9 and TRBJ2-7; D might be TRBD1 or TRBD2, each matching 5 bases. The germline CDR1 and CDR2 sequences are SGDLS and YYNGEE. V was clipped by 0 bases and J by 3 bases, with 22 bases between them. The CDR3 covers 18 residues. CDR3 amino acids: CASSVDLLALGVYYEQYF. DNA for the CDR3: TGTGCCAGCAGCGTAGACCTTCTTGCACTGGGGGTTTACTACGAGCAGTACTTC.

This chain links TRBV6-5 with TRBJ1-5; TRBD1 matches 8 bases. V gave up 2 bases and J gave up 6 bases; unmatched junction bases: 6. The CDR3 contains 15 residues. Germline V gives CDR1 MNHEY, CDR2 SVGAGI. This CDR3 is CASSYDRGGGQPQHF. In DNA form, the CDR3 reads TGTGCCAGCAGTTACGACAGGGGAGGGGGTCAGCCCCAGCATTTT.

The rearrangement joins TRBV12-3 or TRBV12-4 to TRBJ1-1, with TRBD1 matching over 8 bases. This CDR3 is built from 13 residues. J was trimmed by 5 bases and V by 7 bases; bases with no gene match: 6. CDR3 sequence (DNA): TGTGCCAGCACCCGACAGGGGTGGACTGAAGCTTTCTTT. Its translation: CASTRQGWTEAFF.

The V and J genes are TRBV30 and TRBJ2-7, with D unresolved. CDR1 GTSNPN and CDR2 SVGIG come from the germline V gene (reference sequence). V was cut by 4 bases and J by 1 base, with 14 bases left in between. CDR3 length: 14 residues. The CDR3 nucleotides are TGTGCCTGGAAGTTCGCAGGTACTTCCTACGAGCAGTACTTC. Amino acid sequence: CAWKFAGTSYEQYF.

The chain has TRBV28 and TRBJ2-1; no definite D call. CDR3 length: 13 amino acids. V dropped 2 bases and J dropped 8 bases, with 10 bases sitting between them. Germline lookup yields CDR1 MDHEN and CDR2 SYDVKM. CDR3: CASSLGRLDEQFF. CDR3 sequence (DNA): TGTGCCAGCAGTTTAGGCAGGTTGGATGAGCAGTTCTTC.

The CDR3 loop is CASSLQGTAYNEQFF. CDR3 DNA: TGTGCCAGCAGCCTTCAAGGGACAGCCTACAATGAGCAGTTCTTC. The chain couples TRBV7-2 to TRBJ2-1; 7 bases match TRBD1. J gave up 2 bases and V 5 bases, and 6 bases lay outside the gene matches. Germline lookup yields CDR1 SGHTA and CDR2 FQGNSA. This CDR3 comprises 15 residues.

This clone was seen more than once but under ten times. The V and J genes are TRBV19 and TRBJ2-3, with D perhaps being TRBD1 or TRBD2 (5 bases each). V was shortened by 3 bases and J by 0 bases, with 7 bases between the two germline ends. This CDR3 is 14 amino acids long. Germline values: CDR1 LNHDA, CDR2 SQIVND (reference sequence). CDR3 bases: TGTGCCAGTAGTATGGGACGGAGCACAGATACGCAGTATTTT. Amino acid sequence: CASSMGRSTDTQYF.

The chain recombines TRBV6-4 with TRBJ1-1; 9 bases map to TRBD1. The CDR3 has 14 residues. The V gene end was trimmed by 3 bases and the J gene end by 2 bases; junction bases not matched to a gene: 1. The germline V gene has CDR1 MRHNA and CDR2 SNTAGT. CDR3 DNA sequence: TGTGCCAGCAGTGAGGACAGGGGAAACACTGAAGCTTTCTTT. The encoded protein is CASSEDRGNTEAFF.

This clone appeared a single time. The rearrangement links TRBV12-3 or TRBV12-4 to TRBJ1-2; D not certain. Trimming cost V 1 base and J 3 bases, with 6 bases left between them. The CDR3 length is 13 residues. The DNA of the CDR3 is TGTGCCAGCAGTTTAGTGGTATACTATGGCTACACCTTC. It encodes CASSLVVYYGYTF.

In its sample, this clone was seen once. This sequence joins TRBV9 and TRBJ2-3; 7 bases match TRBD2. Germline CDR1 SGDLS, CDR2 YYNGEE. This CDR3 contains 15 residues. Germline trimming cut 0 bases from V and 4 bases from J; bases unmatched to any gene: 5. The CDR3 nucleotides are TGTGCCAGCAGCGTAGCGAGACTAGCCCCAGATACGCAGTATTTT. It is translated as CASSVARLAPDTQYF.

This chain joins TRBV6-6 and TRBJ2-5; 12 bases fit TRBD2. V shed 0 bases, J shed 2 bases, and the junction held 1 base outside the gene matches. The CDR3 has 16 amino acids. In germline, CDR1 is MNHNY, CDR2 SVGAGI (reference sequence). CDR3 nucleotide sequence: TGTGCCAGCAGTTACTCCGGGACTAGCGGGCAAGAGACCCAGTACTTC. This gives the protein CASSYSGTSGQETQYF.

The chain joins TRBV28 to TRBJ1-5; D gene unclear. V was clipped by 3 bases and J by 6 bases, with 6 bases between them. Germline CDR1 MDHEN, CDR2 SYDVKM. The CDR3 is 12 residues long. The DNA of the CDR3 is TGTGCCAGCAGTTTTATAAGTCAGCCCCAGCATTTT. Protein: CASSFISQPQHF.

The chain uses TRBV5-5 and TRBJ2-2; the D is unclear. Trimming removed 0 bases at V and 6 bases at J, with 6 bases between. The germline V gene encodes CDR1 SGHKS and CDR2 YYEKEE (reference sequence). The CDR3 has 13 amino acids. As DNA, the CDR3 is TGTGCCAGCAGCTTGGTCACGGCCGGGGAGCTGTTTTTT. This codes for CASSLVTAGELFF.

This sequence joins TRBV10-2 and TRBJ1-1, with TRBD1 as a possible D gene (5 bases). The CDR3 sequence is 11 residues long. V gave up 3 bases and J gave up 7 bases, with 6 bases separating them. Germline values: CDR1 WSHSY, CDR2 SAAADI. In DNA form, the CDR3 reads TGCGCCAGCAGTGATAGGGGTGAAGCTTTCTTT. The encoded protein is CASSDRGEAFF.

J is TRBJ2-4 and V is TRBV14; 9 nucleotides match TRBD1. This CDR3 is built from 15 residues. J lost 3 bases, V lost 2 bases, and 2 bases had no gene match. The germline CDR1 and CDR2 sequences are SGHDN and FVKESK. The CDR3 reads CASSQTGGVKNIQYF. The CDR3 DNA follows: TGTGCCAGCAGCCAAACAGGGGGCGTCAAAAACATTCAGTACTTC.